The present TCR beta chain was sequenced within a study of blood T cell repertoires in COVID-19. In the study overall: There were acute and convalescent COVID-19 samples, and they came from the United States, Italy and Spain. Nucleic acid was either cDNA or gDNA, and it came from T cells, B-cell-depleted T cells, or PBMCs.

Trimming cost V 6 bases and J 0 bases, with 15 bases left between them. Germline CDR1 is KGHSH and CDR2 is LQKENI. The CDR3 sequence is 15 residues long. This clone occurred once. In the authors' methods: How many nucleated cells were present was estimated from reference gene primer amplification. Profiled with immunoSEQ multiplex PCR; TCRdb holds only in-frame clones, not every one. That table supplies the V and J calls and clone size; D and trimming were determined from the DNA. The data contain 75,000 to 90,000 clones, roughly 80% of them singletons. The sample comprised peripheral blood. The clonotype was recovered from a man between 60 and 75 years old with COVID-19, enrolled during active disease. The rearrangement joins TRBV18 to TRBJ2-7, with D tentatively TRBD2 (5 bases). CDR3: CASSIDRRSSYEQYF. CDR3 nucleotides: TGTGCCAGCTCTATAGACCGGAGGAGCTCCTACGAGCAGTACTTC. Filled out from reference TRBV18 and TRBJ2-7, the complete variable domain reads NAGVMQNPRHLVRRRGQEARLRCSPMKGHSHVYWYRQLPEEGLKFMVYLQKENIIDESGMPKERFSAEFPKEGPSILRIQQVVRGDSAAYFCASSIDRRSSYEQYFGPGTRLTVT.